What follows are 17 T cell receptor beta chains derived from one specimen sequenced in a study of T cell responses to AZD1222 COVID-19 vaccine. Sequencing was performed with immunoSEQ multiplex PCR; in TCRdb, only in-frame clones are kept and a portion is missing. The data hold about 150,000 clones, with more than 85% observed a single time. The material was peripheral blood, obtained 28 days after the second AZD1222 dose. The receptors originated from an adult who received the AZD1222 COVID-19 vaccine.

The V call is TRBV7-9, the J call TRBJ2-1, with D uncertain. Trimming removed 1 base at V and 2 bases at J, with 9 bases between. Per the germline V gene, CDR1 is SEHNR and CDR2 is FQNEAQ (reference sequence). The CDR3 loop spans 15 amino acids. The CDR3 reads CASSLEQSAYNEQFF. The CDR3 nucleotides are TGTGCCAGCAGCTTAGAGCAGAGCGCCTACAATGAGCAGTTCTTC.

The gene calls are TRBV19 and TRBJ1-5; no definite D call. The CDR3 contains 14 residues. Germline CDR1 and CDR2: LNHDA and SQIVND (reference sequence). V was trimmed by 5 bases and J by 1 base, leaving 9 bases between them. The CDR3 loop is CASSRSGSNQPQHF. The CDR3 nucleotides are TGTGCCAGTAGTCGTTCGGGAAGCAATCAGCCCCAGCATTTT.

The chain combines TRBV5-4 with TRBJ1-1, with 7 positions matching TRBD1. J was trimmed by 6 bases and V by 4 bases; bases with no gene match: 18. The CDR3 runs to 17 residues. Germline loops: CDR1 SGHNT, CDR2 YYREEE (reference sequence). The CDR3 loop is CASSDDRVKISFSEAFF. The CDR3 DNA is TGTGCCAGCAGCGACGACAGGGTGAAAATATCATTCTCTGAAGCTTTCTTT. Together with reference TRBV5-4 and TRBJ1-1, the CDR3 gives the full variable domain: ETGVTQSPTHLIKTRGQQVTLRCSSQSGHNTVSWYQQALGQGPQFIFQYYREEENGRGNFPPRFSGLQFPNYSSELNVNALELDDSALYLCASSDDRVKISFSEAFFGQGTRLTVV.

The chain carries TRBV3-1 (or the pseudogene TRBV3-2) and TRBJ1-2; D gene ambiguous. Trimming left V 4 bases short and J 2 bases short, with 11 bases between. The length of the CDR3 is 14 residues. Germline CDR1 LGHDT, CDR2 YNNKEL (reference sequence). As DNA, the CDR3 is TGTGCCAGCAGCCCCCGGTTCAGCAACTATGGCTACACCTTC. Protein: CASSPRFSNYGYTF.

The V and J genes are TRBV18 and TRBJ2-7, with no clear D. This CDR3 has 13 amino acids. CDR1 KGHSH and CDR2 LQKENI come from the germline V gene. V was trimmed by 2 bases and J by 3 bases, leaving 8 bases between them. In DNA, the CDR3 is TGTGCCAGCTCACCAGAAGGATTCTACGAGCAGTACTTC. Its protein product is CASSPEGFYEQYF.

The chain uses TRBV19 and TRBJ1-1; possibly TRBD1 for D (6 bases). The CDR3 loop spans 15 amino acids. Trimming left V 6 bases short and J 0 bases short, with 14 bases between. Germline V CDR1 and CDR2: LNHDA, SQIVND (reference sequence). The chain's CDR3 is CASSLRDIVNTEAFF. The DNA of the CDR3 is TGTGCCAGTAGCCTCCGGGACATCGTGAACACTGAAGCTTTCTTT.

The CDR3 here is CASSQGQGRSYGYTF. CDR3 DNA: TGCGCCAGCAGCCAAGGGCAGGGGAGGTCCTATGGCTACACCTTC. The genes are TRBV4-1 and TRBJ1-2; D might be TRBD1 (6 bases). Per germline, CDR1 MGHRA and CDR2 YSYEKL. The CDR3 has 15 residues. Trimming left V 1 base short and J 4 bases short, with 13 bases between.

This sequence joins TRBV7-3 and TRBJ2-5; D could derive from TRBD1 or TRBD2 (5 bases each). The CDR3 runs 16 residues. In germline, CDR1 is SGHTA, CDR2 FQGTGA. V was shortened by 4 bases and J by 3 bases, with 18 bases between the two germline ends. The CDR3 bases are TGTGCCAGCAGCTCTCCCTTCGGGACGAGGAAAGAGACCCAGTACTTC. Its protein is CASSSPFGTRKETQYF.

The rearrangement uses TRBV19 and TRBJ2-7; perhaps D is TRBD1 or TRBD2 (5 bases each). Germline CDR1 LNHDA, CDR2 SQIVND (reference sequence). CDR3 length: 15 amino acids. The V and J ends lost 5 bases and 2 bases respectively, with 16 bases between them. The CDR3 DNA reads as TGTGCCAGTAGTGCCTATTACGGGGCTACCTACGAGCAGTACTTC. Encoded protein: CASSAYYGATYEQYF.

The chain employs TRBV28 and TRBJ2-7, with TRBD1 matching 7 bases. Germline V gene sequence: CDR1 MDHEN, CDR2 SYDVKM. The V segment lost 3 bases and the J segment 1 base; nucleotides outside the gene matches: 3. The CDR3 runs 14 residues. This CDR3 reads CASSFRDRSYEQYF. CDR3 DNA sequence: TGTGCCAGCAGTTTCCGGGACAGATCCTACGAGCAGTACTTC.

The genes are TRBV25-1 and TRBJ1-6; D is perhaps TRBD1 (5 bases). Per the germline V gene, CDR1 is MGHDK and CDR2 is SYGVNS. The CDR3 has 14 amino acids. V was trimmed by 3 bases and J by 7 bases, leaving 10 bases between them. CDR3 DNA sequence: TGTGCCAGCAGTGACAGGGTGTCGAATTCACCCCTCCACTTT. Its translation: CASSDRVSNSPLHF.

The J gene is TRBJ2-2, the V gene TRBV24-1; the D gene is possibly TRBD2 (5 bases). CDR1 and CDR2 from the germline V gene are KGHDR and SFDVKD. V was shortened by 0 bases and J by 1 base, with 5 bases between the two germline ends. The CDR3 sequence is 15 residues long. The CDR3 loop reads CATSDLGLNTGELFF. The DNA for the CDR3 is TGTGCCACCAGTGATTTGGGACTGAACACCGGGGAGCTGTTTTTT.

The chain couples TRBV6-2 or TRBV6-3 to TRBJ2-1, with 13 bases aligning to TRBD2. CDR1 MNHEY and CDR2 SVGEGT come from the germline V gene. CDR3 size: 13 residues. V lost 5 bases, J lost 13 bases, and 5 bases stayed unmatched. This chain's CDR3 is CASSPGLAGQQFF. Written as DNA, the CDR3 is TGTGCCAGCAGTCCGGGACTAGCGGGACAACAGTTCTTC.

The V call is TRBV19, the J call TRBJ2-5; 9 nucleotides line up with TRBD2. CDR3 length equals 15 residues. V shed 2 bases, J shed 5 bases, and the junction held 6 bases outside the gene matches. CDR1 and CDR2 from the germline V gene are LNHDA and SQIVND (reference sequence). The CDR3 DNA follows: TGTGCCAGTAGTATATCTAGCGGGAAAGCCGAGACCCAGTACTTC. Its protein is CASSISSGKAETQYF. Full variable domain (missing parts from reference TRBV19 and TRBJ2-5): DGGITQSPKYLFRKEGQNVTLSCEQNLNHDAMYWYRQDPGQGLRLIYYSQIVNDFQKGDIAEGYSVSREKKESFPLTVTSAQKNPTAFYLCASSISSGKAETQYFGPGTRLLVL.

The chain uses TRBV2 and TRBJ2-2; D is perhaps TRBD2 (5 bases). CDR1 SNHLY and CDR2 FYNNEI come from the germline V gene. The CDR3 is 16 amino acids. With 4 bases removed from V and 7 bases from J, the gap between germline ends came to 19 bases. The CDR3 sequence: CASSGRRLATGGELFF. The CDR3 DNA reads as TGTGCCAGCAGTGGACGGCGGCTAGCCACGGGCGGGGAGCTGTTTTTT.

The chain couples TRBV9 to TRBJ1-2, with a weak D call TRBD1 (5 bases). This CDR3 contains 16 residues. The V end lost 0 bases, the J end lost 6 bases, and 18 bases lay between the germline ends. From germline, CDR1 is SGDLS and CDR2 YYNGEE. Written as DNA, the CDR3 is TGTGCCAGCAGCGTAGATGTGGCAGGGAGTATGGATGGCTACACCTTC. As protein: CASSVDVAGSMDGYTF.

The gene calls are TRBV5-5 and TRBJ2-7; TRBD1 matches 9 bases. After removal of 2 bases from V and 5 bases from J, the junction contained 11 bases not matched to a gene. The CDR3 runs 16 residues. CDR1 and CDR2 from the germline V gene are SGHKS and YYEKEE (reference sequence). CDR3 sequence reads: CASSLVPDRGSHEQYF. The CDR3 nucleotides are TGTGCCAGCAGCTTAGTACCGGACAGGGGATCCCACGAGCAGTACTTC.